This paragraph reports one TCR beta chain. The V gene's germline CDR1 is MNHNS and CDR2 SASEGT. Germline trimming cut 6 bases from V and 6 bases from J; bases unmatched to any gene: 5. This CDR3 region has 13 residues. The source of the sample is a study of identical twins. MiXCR, run by TCRdb on the 5' RACE reads, gives a single entry per CDR3 protein. The table includes 350,000 to 600,000 distinct CDR3 sequences, 13% to 15% detected once. These same records also appear under a second study, on yellow fever vaccine responses in identical twins.

The sample taken for sequencing was CD4+ T cells sorted from blood. V usage is TRBV6-1 and J usage is TRBJ2-1; 7 bases match TRBD2. This receptor was taken from a woman aged 18-30 years in good health. CDR3 sequence reads: CASRGLVFNEQFF. The CDR3 DNA follows: TGTGCCAGCAGAGGACTAGTCTTCAATGAGCAGTTCTTC.